This T cell receptor beta chain was identified during a study of blood T cell repertoires in COVID-19. Study in general: The United States, Italy and Spain provided the acute and convalescent COVID-19 samples.

The CDR3 covers 13 residues. Profiling relied on immunoSEQ multiplex PCR, and the TCRdb table lists in-frame clones only, not all of them. This sample has a few hundred thousand clones, with about 89% found just once. This TCR was sampled from a woman aged 50 to 60 who had recovered from COVID-19. Sequenced input: peripheral blood. This chain joins TRBV21-1 and TRBJ2-5; TRBD1 was called by the table and not checked on the DNA. TRBV21-1 is flagged as a pseudogene. This CDR3 is CASSHRTSETQYF. In DNA, the CDR3 is TGTGCCAGCAGCCACCGGACATCAGAGACCCAGTACTTC.